This T cell receptor (beta chain) derives from a study of shared clonotypes between healthy human individuals. Running of the assay took place at deep level. It was roughly 330 ng DNA, 25,000 to 35,000 T cell genomes, that went into each replicate PCR of unsorted PBMC. Here immunoSEQ multiplex PCR was the method, and the copy in TCRdb shows in-frame clones only, minus some. The data hold about 560,000 clones, with around 78% observed a single time. Those who donated were healthy HIV-negative adults, with no recent acute infections or vaccinations reported. About 90 million PBMCs per unsorted sample were used for genomic DNA. Trimming took off 2 bases at V and 6 bases at J, with 8 bases between the two ends. CDR1 and CDR2 from the germline V gene are KGHSH and LQKENI. The CDR3 runs to 13 residues. There are a few counts of this clone.

The TCR sequence derives from a woman between 40 and 50 years old in good health. Some clones in this sample may be carry-over from other donors' samples. Sequenced: PBMCs. This rearrangement joins TRBV18 to TRBJ1-5; D may be TRBD1 (5 bases). CDR3 amino acids: CASSPATGQPQHF. The CDR3 nucleotides are TGTGCCAGCTCACCAGCTACAGGTCAGCCCCAGCATTTT.